This paragraph reports one T cell receptor beta chain. This record belongs to a study of blood T cell repertoires in COVID-19. Germline-derived CDR1 and CDR2 are SQVTM and ANQGSEA. V gave up 2 bases and J gave up 6 bases; unmatched junction bases: 12. The CDR3 has 15 residues. TCRdb's table, derived via immunoSEQ multiplex PCR, lists solely in-frame clones and lacks some. The table shows 290,000 or so clones, with around 89% occurring only once. This sequence joins TRBV29-1 and TRBJ1-2; 7 bases match TRBD1. This sequence originates from a woman under 30 with acute COVID-19. Sequencing was performed on PBMCs or T cells enriched from blood (not recorded which). CDR3 loop: CSVESHLMTGNGYTF. The CDR3 coding sequence is TGCAGCGTTGAAAGCCATTTGATGACAGGGAATGGCTACACCTTC.